Listed below are T cell receptor beta chains from one sample, sequenced in a study of T-cell reconstitution after alpha-beta-depleted transplantation in children. From the PCR reads, TCRdb called clonotypes with MiXCR, one entry per CDR3 protein. This sample has about 200,000 distinct CDR3 sequences, with approximately 6.3% found just once. The material sequenced was PBMCs, taken before TCRalphabeta/CD19-depleted stem cell transplant. Receptors were obtained from a boy between 2 and 10 years old with acute lymphoblastic leukemia, due to receive a stem cell transplant. Both conserved end residues are part of each CDR3. D genes are given only for firm matches. The listing skips clone size in some rows; elsewhere it reads once, few, many or a size class.

>TRBV28|many|TRBJ2-5|.|12
TGTGCCAGCAGTCAAAAACAAGAGACCCAGTACTTC
CASSQKQETQYF
>TRBV3-1|.|TRBJ1-1|.|17
TGTGCCAGCAGCCAAGATTGCTTCTCCGGGGTGAACACTGAAGCTTTCTTT
CASSQDCFSGVNTEAFF
>TRBV5-1|many|TRBJ1-2|TRBD1|13
TGCGCCAGCAGCGGATCAACAGGGGATGGCTACACCTTC
CASSGSTGDGYTF
>TRBV4-3|many|TRBJ2-1|TRBD1|15
TGCGCCAGCAGCCAAGATTACAGGGGCTACAATGAGCAGTTCTTC
CASSQDYRGYNEQFF
>TRBV12-5|few|TRBJ2-2|TRBD1|13
TGTGCTAGTGGCGTGGACAGGACCGGGGAGCTGTTTTTT
CASGVDRTGELFF
>TRBV29-1|many|TRBJ1-1|.|13
TGCAGCGTGGCCGGGGCCAGGAGCACTGAAGCTTTCTTT
CSVAGARSTEAFF
>TRBV28|many|TRBJ2-3|.|15
TGTGCCAGCAGTTTAGGTGGCGGACGCACAGATACGCAGTATTTT
CASSLGGGRTDTQYF
>TRBV7-2|many|TRBJ1-1|.|14
TGTGCCAGCAGCTTGAAACAGGGCTCCACTGAAGCTTTCTTT
CASSLKQGSTEAFF
>TRBV6-6|.|TRBJ2-7|.|13
TGTGCCAGCAGTTACTCAAGGATCTACGAGCAGTACTTC
CASSYSRIYEQYF
>TRBV15|many|TRBJ2-1|.|14
TGTGCCACCAGCAGAGATGAATACAGGGATGAGCAGTTCTTC
CATSRDEYRDEQFF
>TRBV5-6|many|TRBJ2-1|.|13
TGTGCCAGCAGCTTGGGTGGGCATATTGAGCAGTTCTTC
CASSLGGHIEQFF
>TRBV30|.|TRBJ2-1|.|11
TGTGCCTGGAGGTCCGCTTATGAGCAGTTCTTC
CAWRSAYEQFF
>TRBV18|many|TRBJ2-1|.|16
TGTGCCAGCTCACTAATACCGAGACTAGACCGTGTCGAGCAGTTCTTC
CASSLIPRLDRVEQFF
>TRBV6-5|.|TRBJ2-3|TRBD2|16
TGTGCCAGCAGTTATAGCGGAGCGGGAGTGAGAGATACGCAGTATTTT
CASSYSGAGVRDTQYF
>TRBV6-2/TRBV6-3|few|TRBJ1-1|.|14
TGTGCCAGCAGTTCACTTCCTGGGCTGTTGGAAGCTTTCTTT
CASSSLPGLLEAFF
>TRBV12-5|many|TRBJ2-2|TRBD1|16
TGTGCTAGTGGTTTGTGGACAGGCAGAGACACCGGGGAGCTGTTTTTT
CASGLWTGRDTGELFF
>TRBV28|many|TRBJ2-1|.|17
TGTGCCAGCAGTTCCACACTCGGGGGCGAGAGGTACAATGAGCAGTTCTTC
CASSSTLGGERYNEQFF
>TRBV7-9|few|TRBJ1-1|.|13
TGTGCCAGCAGCTTACTATCGAACACTGAAGCTTTCTTT
CASSLLSNTEAFF
>TRBV7-2|few|TRBJ2-3|.|13
TGTGCCAGCTGTCCAAGACTAGACCCTACGCAGTATTTT
CASCPRLDPTQYF
>TRBV5-1|few|TRBJ2-1|TRBD2|15
TGCGCCAGCACGCCACTAGCGGGGGGAAACAATGAGCAGTTCTTC
CASTPLAGGNNEQFF
>TRBV5-4|.|TRBJ2-6|.|17
TGTGCCAGCAGCTTCCAGACAGGACGCTCTGGGGCCAACGTCCTGACTTTC
CASSFQTGRSGANVLTF
>TRBV25-1|few|TRBJ2-2|.|13
TGTGCCAGCAGTGCCTCAGGAACCGGGGAGCTGTTTTTT
CASSASGTGELFF
>TRBV9|.|TRBJ1-2|.|14
TGTGCCAGCAGCGTAGGGGGACCGAACTATGGCTACACCTTC
CASSVGGPNYGYTF
>TRBV5-5|few|TRBJ1-2|TRBD1|14
TGTGCCAGCAGCGCGACAGGGGGCAACTATGGCTACACCTTC
CASSATGGNYGYTF
>TRBV7-2|many|TRBJ2-3|.|15
TGTGCCAGCAGCTTATATGGGACTAGCACAGATACGCAGTATTTT
CASSLYGTSTDTQYF
>TRBV15|many|TRBJ1-5|.|15
TGTGCCACCAGCGAACAGGGAAGGAACAATCAGCCCCAGCATTTT
CATSEQGRNNQPQHF
>TRBV13|many|TRBJ2-3|TRBD2|15
TGTGCCAGCAGCCTAGGGAGGGGTTGGACAGATACGCAGTATTTT
CASSLGRGWTDTQYF
>TRBV5-1|many|TRBJ2-7|TRBD1|14
TGCGCCAGCAGCCCCGGGACAGGGGAGGGGAAGCAGTACTTC
CASSPGTGEGKQYF
>TRBV7-2|few|TRBJ2-2|TRBD2|15
TGTGCCAGCAGCGGGACTAGTGTCGACACCGGGGAGCTGTTTTTT
CASSGTSVDTGELFF
>TRBV5-6|many|TRBJ2-1|TRBD1|16
TGTGCCAGCAGCTTGTCCACAGGGGCCTCTAACAATGAGCAGTTCTTC
CASSLSTGASNNEQFF
>TRBV12-3/TRBV12-4|.|TRBJ2-3|TRBD1|15
TGTGCCAGCGACAAGCAGGGGGCGTTGGGAGATACGCAGTATTTT
CASDKQGALGDTQYF
>TRBV21-1|few|TRBJ2-1|.|15
TGTGCCAGCATATCGGACAGGAACTCCTACAATGAGCAGTTCTTC
CASISDRNSYNEQFF
>TRBV11-3|once|TRBJ2-5|.|13
TGTGCCAGCAGCCCTAGTTTCCTGGAGACCCTGTACTTC
CASSPSFLETLYF
>TRBV12-3/TRBV12-4|many|TRBJ2-4|.|13
TGTGCCAGCAGGGGGGCAGCTGGGGACATTCAGTACTTC
CASRGAAGDIQYF
>TRBV7-2|few|TRBJ2-3|.|15
TGTGCCAGCAGCTTATTTCCCCTGAGCACAGATACGCAGTATTTT
CASSLFPLSTDTQYF
>TRBV27|.|TRBJ1-2|TRBD1|16
TGTGCCAGCAGCCCGGGACAGGGGGCAGTTTTGCTGGGCTACACCTTC
CASSPGQGAVLLGYTF
>TRBV20-1|.|TRBJ2-1|TRBD2|16
TGCAGTGCTAGAGGGGCTAGCGGGGGGGTAAAGGATGAGCAGTTCTTC
CSARGASGGVKDEQFF
>TRBV7-2|.|TRBJ2-3|.|15
TGTGCCAGCAGCTACGACTCATGGGCCACAGATACGCAGTATTTT
CASSYDSWATDTQYF
>TRBV9|few|TRBJ2-1|TRBD2|13
TGTGCCAGCAGCGGAGGACTAGCGGGGGAGCAGTTCTTC
CASSGGLAGEQFF
>TRBV2|many|TRBJ2-3|.|10
TGTGGATCGGGGCCAGATACGCAGTATTTT
CGSGPDTQYF